One T cell receptor beta chain is described in this entry. Germline-derived CDR1 and CDR2 are MDHEN and SYDVKM. The CDR3 is 13 amino acids. V lost 5 bases to trimming and J lost 5 bases; unmatched junction nucleotides: 4. These data come from a study of T cell changes during pregnancy in multiple sclerosis. Profiling relied on immunoSEQ multiplex PCR, and the TCRdb table lists in-frame clones only, not all of them. Of about 51,000 clones in the sample, under 95% were seen once. The sample was CD4+ T cells from peripheral blood mononuclear cells, taken in the second trimester of pregnancy. The receptor's source is a female donor with multiple sclerosis, enrolled in a pregnancy study. V is TRBV28 and J is TRBJ1-2; 8 nucleotides agree with TRBD1. CDR3 in DNA: TGTGCCAGCAGTCGGCAGGGGGCGTATGGCTACACCTTC. Translation gives CASSRQGAYGYTF.